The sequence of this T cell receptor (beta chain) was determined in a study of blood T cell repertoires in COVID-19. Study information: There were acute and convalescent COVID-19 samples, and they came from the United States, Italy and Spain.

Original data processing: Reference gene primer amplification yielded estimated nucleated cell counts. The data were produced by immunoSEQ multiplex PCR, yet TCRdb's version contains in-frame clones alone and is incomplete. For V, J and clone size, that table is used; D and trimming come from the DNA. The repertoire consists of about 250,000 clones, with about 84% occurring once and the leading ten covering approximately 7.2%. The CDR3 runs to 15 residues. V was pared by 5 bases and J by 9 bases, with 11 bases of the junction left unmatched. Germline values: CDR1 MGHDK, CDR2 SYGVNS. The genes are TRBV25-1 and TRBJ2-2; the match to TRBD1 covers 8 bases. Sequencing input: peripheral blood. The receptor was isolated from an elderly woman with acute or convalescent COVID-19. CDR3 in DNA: TGTGCCAGCAGTCCGTACAGGGGGTCGCACCGGGAGCTGTTTTTT. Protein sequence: CASSPYRGSHRELFF.